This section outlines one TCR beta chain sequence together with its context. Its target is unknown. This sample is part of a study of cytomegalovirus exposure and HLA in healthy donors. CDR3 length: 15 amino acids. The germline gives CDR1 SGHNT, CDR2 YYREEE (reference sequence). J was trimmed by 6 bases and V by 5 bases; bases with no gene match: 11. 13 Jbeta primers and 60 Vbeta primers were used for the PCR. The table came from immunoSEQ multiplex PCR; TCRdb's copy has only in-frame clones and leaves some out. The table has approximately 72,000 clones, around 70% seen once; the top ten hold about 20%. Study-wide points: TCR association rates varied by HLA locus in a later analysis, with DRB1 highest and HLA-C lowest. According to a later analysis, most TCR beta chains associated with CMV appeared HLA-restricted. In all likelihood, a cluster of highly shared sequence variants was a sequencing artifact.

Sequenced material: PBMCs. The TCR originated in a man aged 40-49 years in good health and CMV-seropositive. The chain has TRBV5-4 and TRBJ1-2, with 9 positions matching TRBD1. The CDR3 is CASRFRGQGVDGYTF. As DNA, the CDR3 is TGTGCCAGCAGATTCCGGGGACAGGGTGTGGATGGCTACACCTTC.